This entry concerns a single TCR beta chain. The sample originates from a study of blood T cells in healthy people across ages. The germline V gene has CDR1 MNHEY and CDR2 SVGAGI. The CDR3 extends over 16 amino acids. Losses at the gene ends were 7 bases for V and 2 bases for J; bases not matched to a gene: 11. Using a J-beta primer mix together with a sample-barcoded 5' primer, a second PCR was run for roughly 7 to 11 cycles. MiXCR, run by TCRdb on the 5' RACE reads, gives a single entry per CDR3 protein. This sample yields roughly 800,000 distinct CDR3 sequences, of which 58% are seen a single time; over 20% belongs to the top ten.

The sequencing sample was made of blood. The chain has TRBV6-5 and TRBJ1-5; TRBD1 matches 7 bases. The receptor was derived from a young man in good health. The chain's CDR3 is CASTPSFTGGNQPQHF. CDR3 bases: TGTGCCAGCACCCCTAGCTTTACAGGGGGCAATCAGCCCCAGCATTTT.